This TCR beta chain was observed in a study of T cell repertoires and HLA-DP antigens. About the study: CD4+ T cells were cocultured with HeLa cells expressing HLA-DP.

The CDR3 runs to 16 residues. Per germline, CDR1 SGHNT and CDR2 YENEEA. J lost 2 bases, V lost 5 bases, and 7 bases had no gene match. Sequencing used immunoSEQ multiplex PCR; TCRdb keeps in-frame clones, though not all of them. The sample lists about 73,000 clones; 80% were seen once. To note about this clone: Its target is unknown.

The chain combines TRBV11-3 with TRBJ2-2, with 8 bases lining up with TRBD1. The sample was CD4+ T cells from PBMCs. The sequence derives from a man in his 60s in good health and CMV-seronegative. The chain's CDR3 is CASSQRTGLNTGELFF. The CDR3 DNA is TGTGCCAGCAGCCAGCGGACAGGGCTAAACACCGGGGAGCTGTTTTTT.